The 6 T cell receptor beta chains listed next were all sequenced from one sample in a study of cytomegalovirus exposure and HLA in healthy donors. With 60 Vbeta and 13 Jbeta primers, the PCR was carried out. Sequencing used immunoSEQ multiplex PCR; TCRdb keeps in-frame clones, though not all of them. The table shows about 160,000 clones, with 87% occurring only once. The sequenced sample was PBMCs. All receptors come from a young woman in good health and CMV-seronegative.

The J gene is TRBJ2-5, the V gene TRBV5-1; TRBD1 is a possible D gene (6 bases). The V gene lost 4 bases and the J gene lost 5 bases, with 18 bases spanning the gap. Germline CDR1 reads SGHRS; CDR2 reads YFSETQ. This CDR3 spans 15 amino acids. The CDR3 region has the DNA TGCGCCAGCAGCCCCGCAGGGGTAGGCAGGGAGACCCAGTACTTC. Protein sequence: CASSPAGVGRETQYF.

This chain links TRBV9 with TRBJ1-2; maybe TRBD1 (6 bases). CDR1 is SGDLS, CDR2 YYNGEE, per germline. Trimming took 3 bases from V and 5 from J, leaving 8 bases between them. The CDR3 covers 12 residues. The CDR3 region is CASSATGYGYTF. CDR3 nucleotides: TGTGCCAGCAGCGCCACAGGGTATGGCTACACCTTC.

The CDR3 sequence: CASSLEPTGTYLLNTEAFF. The CDR3, as DNA: TGCGCCAGCAGCTTGGAACCGACAGGGACATACCTCTTGAACACTGAAGCTTTCTTT. The rearrangement uses TRBV5-1 and TRBJ1-1; 7 bases align to TRBD1. The CDR3 is made up of 19 amino acids. Germline lookup yields CDR1 SGHRS and CDR2 YFSETQ. J lost 0 bases, V lost 0 bases, and 14 bases had no gene match.

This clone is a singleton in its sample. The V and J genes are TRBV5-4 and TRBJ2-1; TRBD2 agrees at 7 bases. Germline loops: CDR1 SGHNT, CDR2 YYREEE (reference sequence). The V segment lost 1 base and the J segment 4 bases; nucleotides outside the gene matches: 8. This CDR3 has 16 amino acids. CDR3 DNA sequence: TGTGCCAGCAGCTTGTGGCGGGAGAGTGTTTACAATGAGCAGTTCTTC. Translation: CASSLWRESVYNEQFF.

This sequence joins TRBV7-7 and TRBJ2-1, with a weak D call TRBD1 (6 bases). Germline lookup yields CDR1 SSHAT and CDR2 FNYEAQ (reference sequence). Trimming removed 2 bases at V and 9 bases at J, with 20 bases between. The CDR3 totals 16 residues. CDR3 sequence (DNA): TGTGCCAGCAGCTTATCCCAAGGAGTGGGGGCTGCTGAGCAGTTCTTC. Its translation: CASSLSQGVGAAEQFF.

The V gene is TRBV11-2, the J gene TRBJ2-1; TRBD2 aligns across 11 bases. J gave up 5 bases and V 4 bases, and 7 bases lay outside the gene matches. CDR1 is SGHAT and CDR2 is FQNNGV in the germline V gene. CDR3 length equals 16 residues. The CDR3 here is CASSSISTSGDNEQFF. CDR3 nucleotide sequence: TGTGCCAGCAGCTCAATTTCGACTAGCGGGGACAATGAGCAGTTCTTC.